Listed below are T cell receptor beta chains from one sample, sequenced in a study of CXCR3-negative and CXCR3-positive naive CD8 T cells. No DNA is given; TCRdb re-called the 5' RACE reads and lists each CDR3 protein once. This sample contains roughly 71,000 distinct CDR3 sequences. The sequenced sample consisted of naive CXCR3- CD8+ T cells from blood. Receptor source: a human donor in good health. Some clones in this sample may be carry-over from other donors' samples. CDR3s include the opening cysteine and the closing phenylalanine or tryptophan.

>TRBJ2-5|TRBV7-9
CASSLSGTGVRETQYF
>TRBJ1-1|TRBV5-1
CASSLVSDTEAFF
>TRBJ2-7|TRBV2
CASSHSGTLWEQYF
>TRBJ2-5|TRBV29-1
CSVPGGGETQYF
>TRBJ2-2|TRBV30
CAWTPPGTGDTGELFF
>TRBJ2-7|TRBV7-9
CASSLESLGLYEQYF
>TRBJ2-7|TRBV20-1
CSARVRQGLYEQYF
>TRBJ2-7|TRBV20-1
CSATDSSTEQYF
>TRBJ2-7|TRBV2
CASSEGGAPWYF
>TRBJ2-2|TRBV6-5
CASSYQANTGELFF
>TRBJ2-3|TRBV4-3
CASSRMRGGTDTQYF
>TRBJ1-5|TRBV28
CASSLARGAYQPQHF
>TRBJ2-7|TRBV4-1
CASSPTWGVYEQYF
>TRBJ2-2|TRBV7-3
CASSSTSAGELFF
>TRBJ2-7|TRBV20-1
CSAPTGYSYEQYF
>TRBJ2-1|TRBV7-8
CASSLGSSGQYNEQFF
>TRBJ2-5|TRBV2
CASRAGGSRETQYF
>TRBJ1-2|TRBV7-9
CASSFQGANYGYTF
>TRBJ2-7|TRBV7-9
CASTWTEDYEQYF
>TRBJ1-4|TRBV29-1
CSVTQGANEKLFF
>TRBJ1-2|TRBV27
CASSLSPGQGDGYTF
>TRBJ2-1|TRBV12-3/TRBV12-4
CASSPQDRGIYNEQFF
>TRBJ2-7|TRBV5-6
CASSLGTNSYEQYF
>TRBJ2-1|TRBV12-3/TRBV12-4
CASSETSGQFF
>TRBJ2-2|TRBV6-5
CASSYSNSQSGELFF
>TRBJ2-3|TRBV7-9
CASSSGQSLTTSTDTQYF
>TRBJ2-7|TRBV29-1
CSVEAEQALGYEQYF
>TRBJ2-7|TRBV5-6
CASSLPSGGYEQYF
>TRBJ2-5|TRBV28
CASSATSQGALPGTQYF
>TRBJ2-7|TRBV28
CARPSGRHEQYF
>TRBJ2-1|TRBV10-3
CAINQGGNEQFF